This TCR beta chain derives from a study of T cell repertoires in cytomegalovirus infection. Study results and caveats: Carriers of CMV and the relevant HLA type were discriminated by public TCR beta frequency. The ex vivo response showed dominance by HLA-C-restricted CMV-specific TCR beta clonotypes.

A word on this clonotype: Its antigen is undetermined.

Germline CDR1 LNHDA, CDR2 SQIVND (reference sequence). This CDR3 has 11 residues. The germline V and J ends were trimmed by 8 bases and 9 bases, with 13 bases remaining between them. TCRdb analysed the reads with MiXCR anew, one entry per CDR3 protein. The profile covers about 600,000 distinct CDR3 sequences, with roughly 26% appearing a single time and 7% to 9% taken by the ten largest. The chain joins TRBV19 to TRBJ1-1, with D perhaps matching TRBD1 (6 bases). The sequence was collected from a human donor in good health (CMV status not recorded). Some clones in this sample may be carry-over from other donors' samples. Sequencing was performed on CD8+ T cells from PBMCs. CDR3 region: CASGQNVKAFF. The CDR3 DNA sequence: TGTGCCAGTGGACAGAATGTTAAAGCTTTCTTT.